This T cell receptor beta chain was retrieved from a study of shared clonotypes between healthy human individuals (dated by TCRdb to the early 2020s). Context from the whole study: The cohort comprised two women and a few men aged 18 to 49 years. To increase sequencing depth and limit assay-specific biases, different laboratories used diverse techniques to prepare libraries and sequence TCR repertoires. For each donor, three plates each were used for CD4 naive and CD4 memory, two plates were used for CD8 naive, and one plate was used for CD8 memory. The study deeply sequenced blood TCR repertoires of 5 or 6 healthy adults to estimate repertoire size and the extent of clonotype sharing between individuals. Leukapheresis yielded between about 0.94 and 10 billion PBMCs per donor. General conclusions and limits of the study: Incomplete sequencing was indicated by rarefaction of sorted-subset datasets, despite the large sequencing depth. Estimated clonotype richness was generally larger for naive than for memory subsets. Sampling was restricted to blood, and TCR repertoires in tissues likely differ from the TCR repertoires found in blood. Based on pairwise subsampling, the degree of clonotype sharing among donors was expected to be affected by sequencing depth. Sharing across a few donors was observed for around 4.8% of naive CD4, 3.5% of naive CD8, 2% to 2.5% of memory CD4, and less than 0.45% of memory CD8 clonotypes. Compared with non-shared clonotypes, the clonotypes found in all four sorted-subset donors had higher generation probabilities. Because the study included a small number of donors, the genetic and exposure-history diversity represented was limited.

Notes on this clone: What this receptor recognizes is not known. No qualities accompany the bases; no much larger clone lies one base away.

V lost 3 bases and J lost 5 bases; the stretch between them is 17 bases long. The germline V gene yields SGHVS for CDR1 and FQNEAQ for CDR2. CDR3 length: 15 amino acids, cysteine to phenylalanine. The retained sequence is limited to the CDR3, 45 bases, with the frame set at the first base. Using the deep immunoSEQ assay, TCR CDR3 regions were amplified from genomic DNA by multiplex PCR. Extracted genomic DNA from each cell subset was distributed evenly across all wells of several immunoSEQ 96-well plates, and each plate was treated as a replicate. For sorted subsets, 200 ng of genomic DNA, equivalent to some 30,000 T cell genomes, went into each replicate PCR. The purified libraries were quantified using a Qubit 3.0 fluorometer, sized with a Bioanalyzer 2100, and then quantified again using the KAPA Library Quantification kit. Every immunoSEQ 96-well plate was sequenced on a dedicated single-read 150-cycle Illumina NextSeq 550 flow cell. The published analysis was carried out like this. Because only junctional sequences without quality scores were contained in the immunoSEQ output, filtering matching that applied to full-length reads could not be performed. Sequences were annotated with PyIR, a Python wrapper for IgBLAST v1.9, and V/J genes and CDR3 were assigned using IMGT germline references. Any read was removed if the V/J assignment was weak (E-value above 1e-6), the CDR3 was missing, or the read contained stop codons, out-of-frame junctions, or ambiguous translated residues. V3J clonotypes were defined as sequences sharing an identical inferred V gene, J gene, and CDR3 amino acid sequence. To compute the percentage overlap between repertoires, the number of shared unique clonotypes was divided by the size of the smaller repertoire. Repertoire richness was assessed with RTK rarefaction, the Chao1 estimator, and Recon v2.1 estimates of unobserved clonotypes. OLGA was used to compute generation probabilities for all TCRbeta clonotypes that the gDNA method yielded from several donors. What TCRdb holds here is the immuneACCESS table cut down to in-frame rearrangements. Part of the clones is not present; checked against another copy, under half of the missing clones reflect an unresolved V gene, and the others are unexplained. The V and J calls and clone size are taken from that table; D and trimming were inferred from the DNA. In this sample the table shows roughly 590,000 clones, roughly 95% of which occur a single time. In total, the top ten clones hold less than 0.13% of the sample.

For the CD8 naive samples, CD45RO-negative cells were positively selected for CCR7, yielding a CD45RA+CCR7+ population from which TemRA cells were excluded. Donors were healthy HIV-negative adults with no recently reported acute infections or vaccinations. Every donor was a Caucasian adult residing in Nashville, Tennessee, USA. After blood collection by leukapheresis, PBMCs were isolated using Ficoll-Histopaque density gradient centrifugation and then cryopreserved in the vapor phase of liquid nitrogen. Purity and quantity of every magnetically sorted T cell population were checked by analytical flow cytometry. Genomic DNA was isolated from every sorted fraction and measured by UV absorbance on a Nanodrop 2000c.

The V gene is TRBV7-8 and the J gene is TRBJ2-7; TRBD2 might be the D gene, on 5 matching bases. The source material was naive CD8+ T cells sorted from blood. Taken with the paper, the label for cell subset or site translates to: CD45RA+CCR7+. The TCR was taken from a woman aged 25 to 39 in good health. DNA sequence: TGTGCCAGCAGCTTTAGCGACCGGTTTTCTGACGAGCAGTACTTC. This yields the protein CASSFSDRFSDEQYF.